What follows describes a single T cell receptor beta chain. What it binds is unknown. Sequence at one end of the junction differs from germline and may be a read error. This entry is derived from a study of post-analysis software for immune sequencing data. Presence of unique molecular identifiers characterized the TCR beta cDNA libraries. TCRdb reprocessed the PCR reads with MiXCR, giving one entry per CDR3 protein. The repertoire holds about 770,000 distinct CDR3 sequences, with about half as singletons. The CDR3 runs 16 residues. The germline gives CDR1 SGHTA, CDR2 FQGNSA. Overall study results and limits: TRBV5-6, TRBV5-1 and TRBV20-1 were among four or five TRBV segments more frequent in patients than controls. Relative to controls, patients with multiple sclerosis showed significantly lower normalized Chao1 diversity.

The chain is built from TRBV7-2 and TRBJ2-1; 14 bases map to TRBD2. Sequencing was carried out using blood. This TCR was sampled from a girl aged 5-17 years with multiple sclerosis. The CDR3 loop reads CASSVAGTSGSQEQFF. The CDR3 DNA reads TGTGCCAGCAGCGTAGCCGGGACTAGCGGGAGTCAAGAGCAGTTCTTC.